Sequencing of this T cell receptor beta chain was carried out in a study of blood T cell repertoires in COVID-19. Study-level information: T cells, B-cell-depleted T cells, or PBMCs provided the cDNA or gDNA that served as material.

Germline V gene lookup returns CDR1 MDHEN and CDR2 SYDVKM. V lost 4 bases, J lost 4 bases, and 13 bases lay in between. The CDR3 covers 14 residues. TCRdb's table, derived via immunoSEQ multiplex PCR, lists solely in-frame clones and lacks some. Among more than 200,000 clones listed, 75% to 95% were seen once. Clinical histories supplied by participants themselves formed the basis of cohort assignment. The TCR comes from a woman aged 18-29 years who had recovered from COVID-19. The sequencing sample was made of PBMCs or T cells enriched from blood (not recorded which). The chain is built from TRBV28 and TRBJ1-1; a possible D gene is TRBD1 (6 bases). The CDR3 coding sequence is TGTGCCAGCAGTTACACAGGGTCGGGCACTGAAGCTTTCTTT. Encoded protein: CASSYTGSGTEAFF.